This T cell receptor beta chain was documented in a study of blood T cell repertoires in COVID-19 (dated by TCRdb to 2020 to 2022). Regarding the study in general: Samples covering the acute and convalescent phases of COVID-19 were provided by collaborators in the United States, Italy and Spain. The material from the prospective study consisted of cDNA or gDNA derived from T cells, B-cell-depleted T cells, or PBMCs. Subjects who had been exposed to COVID-19, were actively infected with it, or had recovered from it provided the deeply sampled blood TCRbeta repertoires that made up the dataset. The repertoires were released in a freely available public database meant as a resource for research on the immune response to SARS-CoV-2. The samples were drawn from two sources: the first 160 participants of the ongoing ImmuneRACE study, and 1,200 or so subjects contributed by 6 global collaborators. Sample metadata almost always included a de-identified subject ID, COVID-19 status, age in years and sex. Where available, HLA class I and class II types were obtained from metadata supplied by the sample provider rather than from assay-based typing. Summary of the overall study and its limitations: How much clinical and demographic metadata was included differed by source and by participant, and the metadata was provided uncurated.

The CDR3 contains 12 residues, cysteine and phenylalanine counted. Kept here is only the CDR3 DNA, which spans 36 bases and is read in frame from base 1. Reading the germline V gene (reference sequence) gives CDR1 GTSNPN and CDR2 SVGIG. V is reduced by 2 bases and J by 6 bases, leaving a spacing of 10 bases between them. The collaborating institutions used their own protocols to collect whole blood in K2EDTA tubes. For TCRbeta analysis, collaborator samples were shipped as frozen whole blood, as isolated PBMCs, or as DNA extracted from either sample type. TCRbeta CDR3 regions were amplified from genomic DNA by means of the immunoSEQ Assay, a bias-controlled multiplex PCR. Per the authors' processing: The number of nucleated cells in each sample was estimated by amplification of reference gene primers within the assay. To quantify the absolute abundance of each unique TCRbeta CDR3 rearrangement, sequence reads were collapsed and filtered. Productive Simpson clonality was computed per sample as the square root of Simpson's diversity index over productive rearrangements. TCRdb limited this immuneACCESS table to in-frame rearrangements with V and J called. A share of clones is missing; checked studies link under half to unresolved V genes, and the rest is unexplained. V, J and clone size derive from that table, while D and trimming were established from the DNA sequence. The sample has 130,000 to 150,000 clones on record, roughly nine tenths of them singletons. The ten largest clones take up roughly 1.5% of the sample.

A single count supports this clone. Its binding antigen is unknown. The record has no base qualities; no much larger clone is one base away. The source is a human donor in a cohort sampled during active COVID-19. The rearranged segments are TRBV30 and TRBJ1-1, and the D gene may be TRBD1, 5 bases matching. The sample was peripheral blood. CDR3 sequence: CAWSLTGAEAFF. DNA sequence: TGTGCCTGGAGTCTTACAGGAGCTGAAGCTTTCTTT. Reference TRBV30 and TRBJ1-1 proteins supply the regions before and after the CDR3; the full variable domain is: SQTIHQWPATLVQPVGSPLSLECTVEGTSNPNLYWYRQAAGRGLQLLFYSVGIGQISSEVPQNLSASRPQDRQFILSSKKLLLSDSGFYLCAWSLTGAEAFFGQGTRLTVV.